These T cell receptor beta chains were read from a single sample in a study of cytomegalovirus exposure and HLA in healthy donors. Only in-frame clones appear in the TCRdb table, and some are missing; sequencing was by immunoSEQ multiplex PCR. The table records 90,000 to 120,000 clones, around 82% of them present only once. Sequenced: PBMCs. The receptors come from a woman in her 50s in good health and CMV-seropositive. Each CDR3 is given with its conserved first and last residue.

J | V | CDR3
TRBJ1-5 | TRBV7-8 | CASSLYPRRGSNQPQHF
TRBJ2-1 | TRBV5-1 | CASSPWRGADNEQFF
TRBJ1-2 | TRBV5-1 | CASSDGTGVDYGYTF
TRBJ2-2 | TRBV9 | CASSGTGGSGELFF
TRBJ2-1 | TRBV9 | CASSVGGTGNNEQFF
. | TRBV5-1 | CASSGGLAGAAYEQYF
TRBJ2-7 | TRBV12-1 | CASSFSEAPRLAGELYEQYF
TRBJ1-2 | TRBV11-2 | CASSLDPGGGPDWLNYGYTF
TRBJ1-3 | TRBV6-1 | CASSEWAFVGNTIYF
TRBJ2-1 | TRBV14 | CASSPTKRVAYNEQFF
TRBJ2-1 | TRBV7-3 | CASSSGGANEQFF
TRBJ2-1 | TRBV7-2 | CASSVAGGTEQFF
TRBJ2-7 | TRBV5-1 | CASSLGGYEQYF
TRBJ1-1 | TRBV29-1 | CSAGQLMNTEAFF
TRBJ2-6 | TRBV4-1 | CASSHPQANVLTF
TRBJ1-6 | TRBV5-1 | CASSSNSLRQGNSSYNSPLHF
TRBJ1-4 | TRBV9 | CASSGRVATNEKLFF
TRBJ2-1 | TRBV7-3 | CASSFQGYNEQFF
TRBJ1-1 | TRBV2 | CASTQTGSGVNTEAFF
TRBJ1-4 | TRBV14 | CASSQVSRDRNEKLFF